The 18 T cell receptor beta chains listed next were all sequenced from one sample in a study of memory CD4+ T cells and cytomegalovirus serostatus. TCRdb's copy holds only in-frame clones and misses some; the assay was immunoSEQ multiplex PCR. This table holds about 48,000 clones, roughly 78% found once. The sort gate was single viable CD3+CD4+CD8-CD45RO+ cells for memory CD4+ T cells. The sequenced sample consisted of memory CD4+ T cells from blood. The receptors derive from an adult in good health and CMV-seronegative.

V gene TRBV7-6 combines with J gene TRBJ2-3; 8 positions match TRBD2. Germline V gene lookup returns CDR1 SGHVS and CDR2 FNYEAQ. This CDR3 has 15 amino acids. Unmatched junction bases numbered 5, after V lost 2 bases and J lost 4 bases. CDR3 DNA: TGTGCCAGCAGCTTATGGACTAGCACCGCAGATACGCAGTATTTT. Protein product: CASSLWTSTADTQYF.

The rearrangement links TRBV5-4 to TRBJ2-3; a weak D match, TRBD2 (6 bases). Trimming cost V 4 bases and J 1 base, with 13 bases left between them. The germline CDR1 and CDR2 sequences are SGHNT and YYREEE (reference sequence). The CDR3 is 15 residues long. The CDR3 DNA reads TGTGCCAGCAGCCGACGGGACTCGCGCACAGATACGCAGTATTTT. It translates to CASSRRDSRTDTQYF.

V usage is TRBV5-6 and J usage is TRBJ1-2; D is possibly TRBD1 (6 bases). Trimming stripped 5 bases from V and 0 bases from J, with 17 bases between. Looked up from germline, CDR1 is SGHDT and CDR2 is YYEEEE. The length of the CDR3 is 16 residues. CDR3: CASSIKRQDTNYGYTF. As DNA, the CDR3 is TGTGCCAGCAGTATAAAACGACAGGACACTAACTATGGCTACACCTTC. Combining the CDR3 with reference TRBV5-6 and TRBJ1-2 gives the whole variable domain DAGVTQSPTHLIKTRGQQVTLRCSPKSGHDTVSWYQQALGQGPQFIFQYYEEEERQRGNFPDRFSGHQFPNYSSELNVNALLLGDSALYLCASSIKRQDTNYGYTFGSGTRLTVV.

The CDR3 sequence is CASTPGTHVRTDTQYF. DNA of the CDR3: TGCGCCAGCACCCCCGGGACCCACGTACGGACAGATACGCAGTATTTT. The rearrangement uses TRBV5-1 and TRBJ2-3, with D perhaps given as TRBD1 or TRBD2 (5 bases each). This CDR3 is 16 amino acids long. Germline V gives CDR1 SGHRS, CDR2 YFSETQ. V was pared by 6 bases and J by 3 bases, with 20 bases between. Looking up the rest from reference TRBV5-1 and TRBJ2-3 gives the full variable domain: KAGVTQTPRYLIKTRGQQVTLSCSPISGHRSVSWYQQTPGQGLQFLFEYFSETQRNKGNFPGRFSGRQFSNSRSEMNVSTLELGDSALYLCASTPGTHVRTDTQYFGPGTRLTVL.

The genes are TRBV30 and TRBJ2-3; D unresolved. Germline V gene sequence: CDR1 GTSNPN, CDR2 SVGIG (reference sequence). CDR3 length: 11 residues. V shed 5 bases and J shed 2 bases, with 5 bases lying between them. CDR3 nucleotides: TGTGCCTGGGGTACCACAGATACGCAGTATTTT. Its protein product is CAWGTTDTQYF.

The genes are TRBV6-5 and TRBJ1-1, with 7 bases identical to TRBD1. The CDR3 contains 14 residues. Germline V gives CDR1 MNHEY, CDR2 SVGAGI. V was clipped by 8 bases and J by 2 bases; unmatched bases: 8. The CDR3 DNA is TGTGCCAGCGCCTCGACAGGGTCTAACACTGAAGCTTTCTTT. This translates into CASASTGSNTEAFF.

The rearrangement joins TRBV30 to TRBJ2-4, with no clear D. Germline CDR1 reads GTSNPN; CDR2 reads SVGIG (reference sequence). The V gene lost 5 bases and the J gene lost 9 bases, with 20 bases spanning the gap. This CDR3 spans 14 amino acids. In DNA, the CDR3 is TGTGCCTGGGACGTTCAACCAAACTCGGGCATTCAGTACTTC. This sequence encodes CAWDVQPNSGIQYF.

This chain joins TRBV28 and TRBJ2-5; 7 bases are a match to TRBD2. The CDR3 is 15 amino acids. V gave up 10 bases and J gave up 5 bases; unmatched junction bases: 16. Germline V gene data show CDR1 as MDHEN and CDR2 as SYDVKM. The CDR3 nucleotides read TGTGCCACCTTTGCGGGAGCGGGATGGTGGGAGACCCAGTACTTC. Its protein is CATFAGAGWWETQYF.

The J gene is TRBJ2-1, the V gene TRBV12-5, with D perhaps TRBD2 (5 bases). The CDR3 extends over 13 amino acids. Per germline, CDR1 LGHNT and CDR2 FRNRAP. V was cut by 6 bases and J by 7 bases, with 13 bases left in between. The CDR3 DNA sequence: TGTGCTAGTGGGGCCAGCGGCCTGAATGAGCAGTTCTTC. Its translation is CASGASGLNEQFF.

The chain carries TRBV2 and TRBJ2-4; D is unresolved. V was shortened by 8 bases and J by 0 bases, with 14 bases between the two germline ends. Germline assignment: CDR1 SNHLY and CDR2 FYNNEI. The CDR3 totals 15 residues. CDR3 DNA: TGTGCCAGCCACTACCAGTTTATAGCCAAAAACATTCAGTACTTC. It is translated as CASHYQFIAKNIQYF.

DNA of the CDR3: TGTGCCAGCAGTGCTCGGACAGGGTGGGAGAGCACAGATACGCAGTATTTT. Amino acid sequence: CASSARTGWESTDTQYF. The gene calls are TRBV2 and TRBJ2-3; 8 bases match TRBD1. Per germline, CDR1 SNHLY and CDR2 FYNNEI. The trim removed 4 bases at V and 0 bases at J, leaving 9 bases unmatched. This CDR3 contains 17 residues. Full variable domain (remainder filled in from reference TRBV2 and TRBJ2-3): EPEVTQTPSHQVTQMGQEVILRCVPISNHLYFYWYRQILGQKVEFLVSFYNNEISEKSEIFDDQFSVERPDGSNFTLKIRSTKLEDSAMYFCASSARTGWESTDTQYFGPGTRLTVL.

V gene TRBV6-1 combines with J gene TRBJ2-1; D is ambiguous. CDR3 length equals 15 residues. Trimming pared 8 bases from V and 7 bases from J, leaving 21 bases between. The germline V gene has CDR1 MNHNS and CDR2 SASEGT. CDR3 sequence reads: CASRPGPIRQNEQFF. The DNA of the CDR3 is TGTGCCAGCCGTCCCGGGCCAATAAGGCAAAATGAGCAGTTCTTC.

This chain uses TRBV5-1 with TRBJ2-1, with D tentatively TRBD1 or TRBD2 (5 bases each). The CDR3 consists of 16 residues. The germline V and J ends were trimmed by 2 bases and 4 bases, with 16 bases remaining between them. CDR1 and CDR2 from the germline V gene are SGHRS and YFSETQ. CDR3 in amino acids: CASSLGDPGKYNEQFF. CDR3 coding DNA: TGCGCCAGCAGCTTAGGGGACCCCGGGAAGTACAATGAGCAGTTCTTC.

This clone was recorded a few times. In the same sample, other DNA sequences code for this CDR3. The V call is TRBV6-5, the J call TRBJ1-5; D unclear. The CDR3 loop spans 13 amino acids. In germline, CDR1 is MNHEY, CDR2 SVGAGI. V was cut by 7 bases and J by 6 bases, with 13 bases left in between. The CDR3 region is CASTSDKSQPQHF. The CDR3 coding sequence is TGTGCCAGCACTTCAGACAAGAGTCAGCCCCAGCATTTT.

This clone was observed a handful of times. The chain uses TRBV5-4 and TRBJ1-6; D is uncertain. This CDR3 region has 12 residues. Trimming stripped 0 bases from V and 9 bases from J, with 4 bases between. Germline V gene lookup returns CDR1 SGHNT and CDR2 YYREEE (reference sequence). DNA for the CDR3: TGTGCCAGCAGCTTGGACCTTTCACCCCTCCACTTT. Its translation is CASSLDLSPLHF. Together with reference TRBV5-4 and TRBJ1-6, the CDR3 gives the full variable domain: ETGVTQSPTHLIKTRGQQVTLRCSSQSGHNTVSWYQQALGQGPQFIFQYYREEENGRGNFPPRFSGLQFPNYSSELNVNALELDDSALYLCASSLDLSPLHFGNGTRLTVT.

The V and J genes are TRBV21-1 and TRBJ2-2; the D call of TRBD2 is as the table states it, not checked on the DNA. TRBV21-1 is an annotated pseudogene. The CDR3 totals 15 residues. The DNA of the CDR3 is TGTGCCAGCACCGGGGAAGGCGCGAACACCGGGGAGCTGTTTTTT. As protein: CASTGEGANTGELFF.

The chain joins TRBV27 to TRBJ1-2; 7 bases are a match to TRBD1. V dropped 6 bases and J dropped 5; count of bases not matched to a gene: 12. Germline lookup yields CDR1 MNHEY and CDR2 SMNVEV (reference sequence). There are 15 residues in the CDR3. The CDR3 spells CASSRIGQGGYGYTF. CDR3 DNA: TGTGCCAGCAGCCGTATAGGGCAGGGGGGTTATGGCTACACCTTC.

The CDR3, as DNA: TGTGCCAGCAGAAGATTTACCGGGACTAGCGGAACAGATACGCAGTATTTT. It is translated as CASRRFTGTSGTDTQYF. The chain has TRBV21-1 and TRBJ2-3; the table calls TRBD2, which could not be checked here. TRBV21-1 is a recognized pseudogene. The CDR3 loop spans 17 amino acids.